Listed below are T cell receptor beta chains from one sample, sequenced in a study of T-cell memory formation after mild COVID-19. MiXCR was run by TCRdb on the 5' RACE reads, yielding one entry per CDR3 protein. This table holds 350,000 to 500,000 distinct CDR3 sequences, around a quarter found once. The specimen sequenced was PBMCs or a T cell subset sorted from them (not recorded which). The receptors stem from an adult woman who had mild COVID-19 (a few samples of this study predate the infection). Cell type and time point are not known. Both conserved end residues are part of each CDR3. D genes are given only for firm matches. The size of a clone is reported for some rows only, either as once, few or many, or as a class for expanded clones.

d_gene	abundance	v_gene	j_gene	CDR3nt	CDR3aa
.	.	TRBV7-3	TRBJ2-1	TGTGCCAGCAGCTCAACAGGAGATCAGTTCTTC	CASSSTGDQFF
.	few	TRBV7-8	TRBJ1-2	TGTGCCAGCAGCGAAGGGGGGAACTATGGCTACACCTTC	CASSEGGNYGYTF
TRBD2	few	TRBV11-2	TRBJ2-1	TGTGCCAGCAGCACCAGAGGAGCGGGGGCGGGCTACAATGAGCAGTTCTTC	CASSTRGAGAGYNEQFF
TRBD2	.	TRBV10-3	TRBJ2-1	TGTGCCATCAGTGGGCCTAGCGGGAGTACGCGTGAGCAGTTCTTC	CAISGPSGSTREQFF
TRBD1	.	TRBV6-5	TRBJ2-7	TGTGCCAGCAGTTACCTTACAGGGGAGACCTACGAGCAGTACTTC	CASSYLTGETYEQYF
.	.	TRBV4-2	TRBJ2-3	TGTGCCAGCAGCCAAGAAGCGGAGGGGCTCACAGATACGCAGTATTTT	CASSQEAEGLTDTQYF
TRBD1	once	TRBV7-9	TRBJ2-7	TGTGCCAGCAGCCGAAGAACTACAGGGGCCTACGAGCAGTACTTC	CASSRRTTGAYEQYF
.	.	TRBV5-5	TRBJ2-5	TGTGCCAGCAGCTTATTCTCCGACAGAGAGACCCAGTACTTC	CASSLFSDRETQYF
TRBD1	few	TRBV3-1	TRBJ1-1	TGTGCCAGCAGCCAAGCCTATTTAGGGGGCGCGGGGGGATCTGAAGCTTTCTTT	CASSQAYLGGAGGSEAFF
TRBD2	few	TRBV7-9	TRBJ2-1	TGTGCCAGCAGCTGGGAAGCGGGGGGGCCGGGCCGTGAGCAGTTCTTC	CASSWEAGGPGREQFF
.	many	TRBV5-1	TRBJ1-2	TGCGCCAGCAGCTTGGGGGACGGACTCTATGGCTACACCTTC	CASSLGDGLYGYTF
.	few	TRBV7-9	TRBJ2-1	TGTGCCAGCAGCCCAGACAGGAAACAGTTCTTC	CASSPDRKQFF
.	.	TRBV18	TRBJ2-5	TGTGCCAGCTCACCGACAGTCGCAGAGACCCAGTACTTC	CASSPTVAETQYF
.	few	TRBV7-8	TRBJ2-1	TGTGCCAGCAGCGTAGAGGCTGGGGGCAATGAGCAGTTCTTC	CASSVEAGGNEQFF
TRBD2	.	TRBV9	TRBJ2-3	TGTGCCAGCAGCGGGACTAGCTTAAGCACAGATACGCAGTATTTT	CASSGTSLSTDTQYF
.	.	TRBV7-2	TRBJ2-7	TGTGCCAGCAGCTTAGAACTCATCCCCTACGAGCAGTACTTC	CASSLELIPYEQYF
.	few	TRBV5-1	TRBJ2-4	TGCGCCAGCAGCTTGATGGAGGATGGGAACATTCAGTACTTC	CASSLMEDGNIQYF
.	.	TRBV28	TRBJ2-7	TGTGCCAGCAGTTGGATCAGGTACGAGCAGTACTTC	CASSWIRYEQYF
.	.	TRBV29-1	TRBJ2-1	TGCAGCGTTGGAGATAGCGGTCACAATGAGCAGTTCTTC	CSVGDSGHNEQFF
.	few	TRBV6-1	TRBJ1-5	TGTGCCAGCAGTGCCGACACAGGGACGGCCAAGGAGCCCCAGCATTTT	CASSADTGTAKEPQHF
TRBD1	few	TRBV12-3/TRBV12-4	TRBJ1-1	TGTGCCAGCAGTTTCCGACAGGGGGGGGAAGCTTTCTTT	CASSFRQGGEAFF
TRBD1	.	TRBV5-1	TRBJ2-4	TGCGCCAGCGGGCAGGGGGCAGGAGCCAAAAACATTCAGTACTTC	CASGQGAGAKNIQYF
TRBD1	few	TRBV12-3/TRBV12-4	TRBJ1-5	TGTGCCAGCACCGCGGACAGGGAGGATCAGCCCCAGCATTTT	CASTADREDQPQHF
.	few	TRBV9	TRBJ2-2	TGTGCCAGCAGCGTAGCGGCTAGCTCGAGCACCGGGGAGCTGTTTTTT	CASSVAASSSTGELFF
TRBD1	.	TRBV5-1	TRBJ1-2	TGCGCCAGCAGCTACAAGGGGGCTGACTATGGCTACACCTTC	CASSYKGADYGYTF
TRBD2	few	TRBV7-3	TRBJ2-1	TGTGCCAGCAGCTTAAGCTGGCCTAGCGGGGGGGTTTACAATGAGCAGTTCTTC	CASSLSWPSGGVYNEQFF
TRBD1	.	TRBV5-1	TRBJ1-3	TGCGCCAGCCGCGACAGGGACTGGGACACCATATATTTT	CASRDRDWDTIYF
TRBD2	.	TRBV11-2	TRBJ2-7	TGTGCCAGCAGCTTACGGGGGACTAGCGGGATCTCCTACGAGCAGTACTTC	CASSLRGTSGISYEQYF
.	few	TRBV29-1	TRBJ2-2	TGCAGCGTTGAGGAGAACACCGGGGAGCTGTTTTTT	CSVEENTGELFF
TRBD1	few	TRBV7-6	TRBJ2-3	TGTGCCAGCAGCCCTACAGCTGTCGGGACAGTCGCAGATACGCAGTATTTT	CASSPTAVGTVADTQYF
TRBD2	few	TRBV7-9	TRBJ2-3	TGTGCCAGCAGCCCCCTTCGAGCTAGCGGGAGCACAGATACGCAGTATTTT	CASSPLRASGSTDTQYF
TRBD2	few	TRBV4-1	TRBJ2-3	TGCGCCAGCAGCAAGGCTAGCGGAGACACAGATACGCAGTATTTT	CASSKASGDTDTQYF
.	few	TRBV4-1	TRBJ2-3	TGCGCCAGCAGCCAGGACATTGATACGCAGTATTTT	CASSQDIDTQYF
.	.	TRBV9	TRBJ2-3	TGTGCCAGCAGCGTGGACGGCGAGGTCACAGATACGCAGTATTTT	CASSVDGEVTDTQYF
.	few	TRBV7-9	TRBJ2-5	TGTGCCAGCAGCCCAACAACCGGGCCACAAGAGACCCAGTACTTC	CASSPTTGPQETQYF
.	.	TRBV25-1	TRBJ1-2	TGTGCCAGCAGTGTGGCAGGGGTCCACTATGGCTACACCTTC	CASSVAGVHYGYTF
.	.	TRBV9	TRBJ2-3	TGTGCCAGCAGCGTAGAGGTTAGGGCCACAGATACGCAGTATTTT	CASSVEVRATDTQYF
.	many	TRBV20-1	TRBJ1-1	TGCAGTGCTAGCTCGGGTTCCCCCACTGAAGCTTTCTTT	CSASSGSPTEAFF
.	few	TRBV5-1	TRBJ2-7	TGCGCCAGCAGCTTGTCCCCCGGGGAGGAGCAGTACTTC	CASSLSPGEEQYF
.	few	TRBV11-2	TRBJ1-6	TGTGCCAGCAGCCCCACTCATGACCCCGGGGGTAATTCACCCCTCCACTTT	CASSPTHDPGGNSPLHF
TRBD1	many	TRBV20-1	TRBJ2-1	TGCAGTGCTGACTCCACCGGGACAGGGCTAAATGAGCAGTTCTTC	CSADSTGTGLNEQFF
TRBD1	few	TRBV20-1	TRBJ2-5	TGCAGTGCTAATGTTAGGGGGCGGGAGACCCAGTACTTC	CSANVRGRETQYF
.	.	TRBV24-1	TRBJ2-3	TGTGCCACCAGTGATCGCCCTACAGCCACTAGCACAGATACGCAGTATTTT	CATSDRPTATSTDTQYF
TRBD1	.	TRBV20-1	TRBJ2-1	TGCAGTGCTGAGGACAGGGGGACCTACAATGAGCAGTTCTTC	CSAEDRGTYNEQFF
TRBD2	.	TRBV9	TRBJ2-5	TGTGCCAGCAGCTTTAGCGGGGCGTGGGAGACCCAGTACTTC	CASSFSGAWETQYF
.	.	TRBV6-2/TRBV6-3	TRBJ2-4	TGTGCCAGCAGCCCCACTAGTCCCCGGGCCAAAAACATTCAGTACTTC	CASSPTSPRAKNIQYF
.	.	TRBV7-2	TRBJ2-1	TGTGCCAGCAGCTCCAGGGGGGATTCCTACAATGAGCAGTTCTTC	CASSSRGDSYNEQFF
.	.	TRBV3-1	TRBJ1-6	TGTGCCAGCAGCCCCGAAGTAGGGAATTCACCCCTCCACTTT	CASSPEVGNSPLHF
.	few	TRBV4-3	TRBJ1-1	TGCGCCAGCAGCCAAGATCTTATGGAAACCCTCCCCAACACTGAAGCTTTCTTT	CASSQDLMETLPNTEAFF
.	few	TRBV10-3	TRBJ2-7	TGTGCCATCAGTGAGTCGAAAGGGGTCACCAATCGCGAGCAGTACTTC	CAISESKGVTNREQYF
.	.	TRBV5-4	TRBJ2-2	TGTGCCAGCAGCTGGGACTCCGCGGAGCTGTTTTTT	CASSWDSAELFF